Sequencing of this T cell receptor beta chain was carried out in a study of blood T cell repertoires in COVID-19. As for the study in general: Spain, Italy and the United States supplied samples that represented acute and convalescent COVID-19. T cells, B-cell-depleted T cells, or PBMCs supplied cDNA or gDNA.

Only in-frame clones appear in the TCRdb table, and some are missing; sequencing was by immunoSEQ multiplex PCR. This table holds about 320,000 clones, roughly nine tenths found once. The receptor's source is a man aged 18-30 years who had recovered from COVID-19. The sequencing input was peripheral blood.

The DNA for the CDR3 is TGTGCCTGGAGTGTTTCGTTGGGGACAGGGAACACTGAAGCTTTCTTT. This gives the protein CAWSVSLGTGNTEAFF. The chain carries TRBV30 and TRBJ1-1; 8 nucleotides agree with TRBD1. The CDR3 length is 16 residues. Trimming took 0 bases from V and 1 from J; bases not matched to a gene: 7. CDR1 is GTSNPN, CDR2 SVGIG, per germline (reference sequence).